The 21 T cell receptor beta chains below come from one sample, sequenced in a study of blood T cells in healthy people across ages. For the second PCR, which ran for about 6 to 11 cycles, a sample-barcoded 5' primer and a J-beta primer mix were used. TCRdb called the 5' RACE reads again in MiXCR, with one record for every CDR3 protein. The data hold about 1.7 million distinct CDR3 sequences, with roughly 27% observed a single time. The sequencing sample was made of blood. The receptors shown here come from a woman in her twenties or thirties in good health.

The rearrangement uses TRBV7-2 and TRBJ1-5, with D perhaps matching TRBD1 (5 bases). The V gene's germline CDR1 is SGHTA and CDR2 FQGNSA. The CDR3 runs 14 residues. With 5 bases removed from V and 3 bases from J, the gap between germline ends came to 11 bases. CDR3 residues: CASSQAGANQPQHF. In DNA, the CDR3 is TGTGCCAGCAGCCAGGCCGGGGCCAATCAGCCCCAGCATTTT.

This clonotype was detected a few times. The chain links TRBV20-1 to TRBJ2-3; TRBD2 matches 9 bases. This CDR3 has 16 residues. The ends lost 0 bases at V and 0 bases at J; junction bases unmatched: 4. Germline CDR1 and CDR2: DFQATT and SNEGSKA (reference sequence). CDR3 nucleotide sequence: TGCAGTGCTAGAGATCCCCTAGCGGGGAGCACAGATACGCAGTATTTT. Encoded protein: CSARDPLAGSTDTQYF.

About this clonotype itself: The junction and the germline gene differ at one end; a read error may be behind it. V and J are TRBV7-6 and TRBJ2-1, with D perhaps matching TRBD2 (6 bases). The CDR3 covers 15 residues. Germline assignment: CDR1 SGHVS and CDR2 FNYEAQ. CDR3 protein: CASSLAGGGQDEQFF. CDR3 sequence (DNA): TGTGCCAGCAGCTTGGCAGGCGGAGGGCAGGATGAGCAGTTTTTC.

This chain links TRBV3-1 with TRBJ2-1, with D possibly matching TRBD1 (6 bases). Germline assignment: CDR1 LGHDT and CDR2 YNNKEL (reference sequence). The CDR3 is made up of 14 amino acids. V lost 4 bases and J 5 bases, leaving 12 bases between the germline ends. CDR3 residues: CASSPSTGHNEQFF. The CDR3 bases are TGTGCCAGCAGCCCCTCGACAGGTCACAATGAGCAGTTCTTC.

This clonotype was seen a few times. The chain couples TRBV12-5 to TRBJ2-5, with D possibly TRBD1 on 6 matching bases. Deletions cut 5 bases from V and 3 bases from J, with 13 bases between. CDR3 size: 14 residues. CDR1 LGHNT and CDR2 FRNRAP come from the germline V gene. The CDR3, as DNA: TGTGCTAGTGGTCCCCGGGACATAGAAGAGACCCAGTACTTC. Translating it yields CASGPRDIEETQYF.

Of note for this clonotype: Being one base from a much bigger clone, this may be a read error. The chain uses TRBV5-1 and TRBJ2-5; weak D call: TRBD2 (6 bases). This CDR3 has 13 amino acids. Per germline, CDR1 SGHRS and CDR2 YFSETQ. CDR3 in DNA: TGCGTCAGCAGTCCGGGAGTAAGAGAGACCCAGTACTTC. It is translated as CVSSPGVRETQYF. The entire variable domain, with the rest obtained from reference TRBV5-1 and TRBJ2-5, is as follows: KAGVTQTPRYLIKTRGQQVTLSCSPISGHRSVSWYQQTPGQGLQFLFEYFSETQRNKGNFPGRFSGRQFSNSRSEMNVSTLELGDSALYLCVSSPGVRETQYFGPGTRLLVL.

The chain has TRBV20-1 and TRBJ2-1; 7 bases are shared with TRBD2. This CDR3 contains 18 residues. V lost 7 bases, J lost 4 bases, and 22 bases stayed unmatched. The germline V gene has CDR1 DFQATT and CDR2 SNEGSKA (reference sequence). The CDR3 region is CSVVSSGGGATDYNEQFF. In nucleotides, the CDR3 is TGCAGTGTCGTCTCTAGCGGCGGAGGGGCCACCGATTACAATGAGCAGTTCTTC.

As concerns this clonotype: A much larger clone differs from this one at a single base, so this may be a read error. The CDR3 DNA is TGTGCCAGCAGTTTACCCTACCTCCCCGAGCAGTTCTTC. It yields the protein CASSLPYLPEQFF. The rearrangement joins TRBV12-3 or TRBV12-4 to TRBJ2-1, with D unclear. The CDR3 is 13 residues long. The V end lost 2 bases, the J end lost 10 bases, and 12 bases lay between the germline ends.

CDR3 sequence: CASSSTFRGGNEQYF. The CDR3 coding sequence is TGTGCCAGCAGCTCAACATTCCGGGGGGGGAACGAGCAGTACTTC. The V and J genes are TRBV7-9 and TRBJ2-7; 8 nucleotides agree with TRBD2. CDR3 length: 15 amino acids. Germline CDR1 SEHNR, CDR2 FQNEAQ (reference sequence). Trimming at V came to 4 bases and at J to 5 bases, leaving 10 bases not matched to a gene.

This rearrangement joins TRBV6-1 to TRBJ2-1; 15 bases are a match to TRBD2. The J call may be in error: the DNA end matches TRBJ2-7 better. This CDR3 is built from 19 residues. Germline-derived CDR1 and CDR2 are MNHNS and SASEGT. The CDR3 region is CASSTRTSGRGGTYNEQYF. The DNA for the CDR3 is TGTGCCAGCAGTACGCGGACTAGCGGGAGGGGAGGCACCTACAATGAGCAGTACTTC.

V gene TRBV30 combines with J gene TRBJ1-2; D may be TRBD1 (5 bases). The CDR3 extends over 13 amino acids. V was cut by 4 bases and J by 8 bases, with 17 bases left in between. Germline lookup yields CDR1 GTSNPN and CDR2 SVGIG (reference sequence). The CDR3 bases are TGTGCCTGGAAGCAATTTGGGGCGGCGGGCTACACCTTC. It specifies CAWKQFGAAGYTF.

This rearrangement joins TRBV20-1 to TRBJ2-5; D may be TRBD2 (7 bases). V gave up 6 bases and J gave up 5 bases, with 19 bases separating them. This CDR3 contains 14 residues. Germline V gives CDR1 DFQATT, CDR2 SNEGSKA (reference sequence). CDR3 loop: CSAKRGGARETQYF. The CDR3 coding sequence is TGCAGTGCGAAAAGGGGGGGAGCGAGGGAGACCCAGTACTTC.

This chain uses TRBV2 with TRBJ1-1; D is possibly TRBD1 (5 bases). V lost 7 bases, J lost 8 bases, and 11 bases lay in between. This CDR3 comprises 11 residues. Germline CDR1 SNHLY, CDR2 FYNNEI. This CDR3 reads CASTYGDEAFF. Here the CDR3 DNA reads TGTGCCAGCACATACGGGGACGAAGCTTTCTTT.

There are many counts of this clonotype. The chain carries TRBV10-3 and TRBJ2-7; a weak D match, TRBD2 (6 bases). V dropped 8 bases and J dropped 3 bases, with 20 bases sitting between them. CDR3 size: 15 residues. In germline, CDR1 is ENHRY, CDR2 SYGVKD. CDR3 in DNA: TGTGCCATCGGACCCCCCCTCTCCGGGGGCTACGAGCAGTACTTC. Translating it yields CAIGPPLSGGYEQYF.

This chain uses TRBV5-6 with TRBJ1-5; tentative D call: TRBD1 (5 bases). The V and J ends lost 1 base and 7 bases respectively, with 12 bases between them. The CDR3 spans 14 residues. Germline V CDR1 and CDR2: SGHDT, YYEEEE. The CDR3 nucleotides read TGTGCCAGCAGCTTGCCAGGGTTTGGCCAGCCCCAGCATTTT. This encodes CASSLPGFGQPQHF.

This clonotype turned up a few times. The chain links TRBV7-2 to TRBJ2-7; D is unresolved. The CDR3 is 12 residues long. V was shortened by 3 bases and J by 7 bases, with 10 bases between the two germline ends. The V gene's germline CDR1 is SGHTA and CDR2 FQGNSA. The CDR3 here is CASSFSNNEQYF. CDR3 coding DNA: TGTGCCAGCAGCTTTAGTAACAATGAGCAGTACTTC.

This clonotype was found a few times. The chain combines TRBV2 with TRBJ2-7; D call uncertain. Looked up from germline, CDR1 is SNHLY and CDR2 is FYNNEI. The V gene lost 6 bases and the J gene lost 5 bases, with 26 bases spanning the gap. The CDR3 is 17 residues long. CDR3 in amino acids: CASRAKLWVSEYDEQYF. CDR3 DNA sequence: TGTGCCAGCAGGGCCAAATTGTGGGTTAGTGAATACGACGAGCAGTACTTC. Combining the CDR3 with reference TRBV2 and TRBJ2-7 gives the whole variable domain EPEVTQTPSHQVTQMGQEVILRCVPISNHLYFYWYRQILGQKVEFLVSFYNNEISEKSEIFDDQFSVERPDGSNFTLKIRSTKLEDSAMYFCASRAKLWVSEYDEQYFGPGTRLTVT.

The genes are TRBV11-2 and TRBJ1-1; 8 bases agree with TRBD1. The V gene end was trimmed by 5 bases and the J gene end by 3 bases; junction bases not matched to a gene: 8. The V gene's germline CDR1 is SGHAT and CDR2 FQNNGV. The CDR3 sequence is 15 residues long. The CDR3 bases are TGTGCCAGCAGCCTCCGACAGGGGAGGGACACTGAAGCTTTCTTT. Protein: CASSLRQGRDTEAFF.

The chain carries TRBV20-1 and TRBJ1-6; D call uncertain. Trimming cost V 3 bases and J 7 bases, with 13 bases left between them. The V gene's germline CDR1 is DFQATT and CDR2 SNEGSKA (reference sequence). CDR3 size: 14 residues. For the CDR3, the DNA is TGCAGTGCTAGTAGAGTGGCAGAAAATTCACCCCTCCACTTT. This sequence encodes CSASRVAENSPLHF.

This chain uses TRBV5-1 with TRBJ2-1, with D possibly being TRBD2 (6 bases). The CDR3 has 17 amino acids. V was cut by 4 bases and J by 7 bases, with 24 bases left in between. Germline CDR1 SGHRS, CDR2 YFSETQ. CDR3 DNA: TGCGCCAGCAGCGAGTTGACTGGCGGGGTCCTTCAGAATGAGCAGTTCTTC. This translates into CASSELTGGVLQNEQFF.

In its sample, this clonotype was seen many times. The chain's CDR3 is CASSPGRGEYGYTF. In DNA, the CDR3 is TGTGCCAGCTCACCAGGCAGGGGAGAATATGGCTACACCTTC. The chain carries TRBV18 and TRBJ1-2; TRBD1 is a possible D gene (6 bases). Germline CDR1 is KGHSH and CDR2 is LQKENI. The V gene lost 2 bases and the J gene lost 5 bases, with 12 bases spanning the gap. The CDR3 sequence is 14 residues long.